The clone carrying this T cell receptor beta chain appeared once. Its matching antigen is unknown. This specimen belongs to a study of CD8+ T cells in alopecia areata. Extracted from the samples, RNA was reverse transcribed into cDNA to serve as the sequencing template. Profiled with immunoSEQ multiplex PCR; TCRdb holds only in-frame clones, not every one. The profile covers some 200,000 clones, with 55% to 70% appearing a single time and approximately 3.3% taken by the ten largest. Study observations and caveats: With patients, TCR sharing proved less clear than in mice, a difference possibly related to HLA.

As to treatment: oral pan-JAK inhibitor, 5-10 mg twice daily. This CDR3 is built from 12 residues. CDR1 and CDR2 from the germline V gene are ENHRY and SYGVKD. V lost 3 bases, J lost 9 bases, and 9 bases lay in between. The V call is TRBV10-3, the J call TRBJ1-5; no clear D gene. The starting material was CD4+ T cells sorted from blood, obtained at week 4, from a patient treated with tofacitinib. This receptor was identified in a human donor with alopecia areata. The CDR3 DNA sequence: TGTGCCATCAGTGATAGTACGGGGCCCCAGCATTTT. It codes for CAISDSTGPQHF.